These 23 T cell receptor beta chains came from one sample sequenced in a study of blood T cells in healthy people across ages. A J-beta primer mix and a sample-barcoded 5' primer were used in a second PCR of roughly 7 to 12 cycles. One entry per CDR3 protein results from TCRdb running MiXCR on the 5' RACE reads. Of roughly 1 million distinct CDR3 sequences listed, 20% to 25% were seen once; the top ten hold around 0.75%. The same specimen was also included in a second study, on T cells of mothers and their children.

Sequenced: blood. The receptors originated from a girl aged 2 to 10 in good health.

This clonotype was detected a few times. At one end, the junction sequence differs from germline, possibly due to a read error. The rearrangement uses TRBV6-1 and TRBJ1-5, with D unclear. The germline V gene encodes CDR1 MNHNS and CDR2 SASEGT. The CDR3 has 14 amino acids. The CDR3 DNA is TGTGCCAGCAGTGAAGGGCCGAGCAATCAGACCCAGCATTTT. Protein product: CASSEGPSNQTQHF.

The sample holds a few counts of this clonotype. The gene calls are TRBV15 and TRBJ2-7; 9 bases agree with TRBD1. Germline trimming cut 5 bases from V and 1 base from J; bases unmatched to any gene: 6. The length of the CDR3 is 15 residues. Germline assignment: CDR1 LNHNV and CDR2 YYDKDF (reference sequence). CDR3 residues: CATSGTGTGSYEQYF. CDR3 in DNA: TGTGCCACCAGCGGTACCGGGACAGGGTCCTACGAGCAGTACTTC.

This chain's CDR3 is CASNPQPLLGTEAFF. The CDR3 DNA reads as TGTGCCAGCAACCCGCAACCTTTGTTAGGCACCGAAGCTTTCTTT. V usage is TRBV7-2 and J usage is TRBJ1-1; D is unresolved. The germline V gene encodes CDR1 SGHTA and CDR2 FQGNSA. The CDR3 length is 15 residues. Between the trimmed V and J ends, which lost 7 bases and 8 bases, there was a span of 23 bases.

CDR3 sequence (DNA): TGTGCCAGCCAAAATAGGAGACAGGGTGAAAATGAGCAGTTCTTC. Residues: CASQNRRQGENEQFF. V gene TRBV12-3 or TRBV12-4 combines with J gene TRBJ2-1, with 7 bases fitting TRBD1. The CDR3 sequence is 15 residues long. V lost 8 bases, J lost 7 bases, and 14 bases stayed unmatched.

This clonotype was detected only a few times. The V and J genes are TRBV12-3 or TRBV12-4 and TRBJ2-1; D unclear. The V end lost 5 bases, the J end lost 8 bases, and 16 bases lay between the germline ends. The CDR3 has 14 residues. This CDR3 is CASSTSYGRDEQFF. For the CDR3, the DNA is TGTGCCAGCAGTACGAGTTATGGAAGAGATGAGCAGTTCTTC.

This clonotype was observed a few times. This chain connects TRBV4-3 to TRBJ2-1, with D perhaps TRBD2 (6 bases). Germline assignment: CDR1 LGHNA and CDR2 YSLEER. V lost 1 base and J 9 bases, leaving 13 bases between the germline ends. There are 14 residues in the CDR3. Here the CDR3 DNA reads TGCGCCAGCAGCCAAGCACGGGGGTTCAGTGAGCAGTTCTTC. Protein product: CASSQARGFSEQFF.

The V and J genes are TRBV29-1 and TRBJ2-5; 10 bases fit TRBD1. Judging by the DNA end, TRBJ2-7 fits better; the J call may be wrong. Germline CDR1 and CDR2: SQVTM and ANQGSEA. CDR3 size: 14 residues. The chain's CDR3 is CSVRRGTGAYEQYF. CDR3 coding DNA: TGCAGCGTTCGCCGAGGGACAGGGGCCTACGAGCAGTACTTC.

V usage is TRBV29-1 and J usage is TRBJ2-1, with 7 bases aligning to TRBD1. Germline loops: CDR1 SQVTM, CDR2 ANQGSEA. The CDR3 runs 13 residues. The V segment lost 5 bases and the J segment 10 bases; nucleotides outside the gene matches: 11. Here the CDR3 DNA reads TGCAGCGTTTCTGGAGGATTGGGACAGGAGCAGTTCTTC. This codes for CSVSGGLGQEQFF.

This clonotype was seen more than once but under ten times. V usage is TRBV7-9 and J usage is TRBJ2-7, with a tentative D call TRBD2 (6 bases). V was shortened by 1 base and J by 7 bases, with 14 bases between the two germline ends. The CDR3 extends over 14 amino acids. Germline assignment: CDR1 SEHNR and CDR2 FQNEAQ (reference sequence). DNA for the CDR3: TGTGCCAGCAGCTTAGAACTAGAAGGGAGGGAGCAGTACTTC. Its translation: CASSLELEGREQYF.

The chain recombines TRBV20-1 with TRBJ2-7; 7 bases align to TRBD1. This CDR3 spans 15 amino acids. Per the germline V gene, CDR1 is DFQATT and CDR2 is SNEGSKA (reference sequence). Trimming at V came to 0 bases and at J to 2 bases, leaving 7 bases not matched to a gene. CDR3 DNA sequence: TGCAGTGCTAGAGAGTCCGTGACAGGGACCTACGAGCAGTACTTC. This translates into CSARESVTGTYEQYF.

The chain couples TRBV19 to TRBJ2-4, with 8 bases identical to TRBD2. The germline V gene encodes CDR1 LNHDA and CDR2 SQIVND (reference sequence). The CDR3 has 16 residues. V lost 1 base, J lost 1 base, and 3 bases stayed unmatched. The CDR3 loop reads CASSIAGGLAKNIQYF. As DNA, the CDR3 is TGTGCCAGTAGTATAGCGGGGGGGCTCGCCAAAAACATTCAGTACTTC.

V gene TRBV28 combines with J gene TRBJ2-6; possibly TRBD1 for D (5 bases). The V gene lost 9 bases and the J gene lost 0 bases, with 15 bases spanning the gap. The CDR3 totals 16 residues. Per the germline V gene, CDR1 is MDHEN and CDR2 is SYDVKM. CDR3 sequence: CASNAEQVSGANVLTF. CDR3 sequence (DNA): TGTGCCAGTAACGCCGAACAGGTCTCTGGGGCCAACGTCCTGACTTTC. Full variable domain (outside the CDR3, taken from reference TRBV28 and TRBJ2-6): DVKVTQSSRYLVKRTGEKVFLECVQDMDHENMFWYRQDPGLGLRLIYFSYDVKMKEKGDIPEGYSVSREKKERFSLILESASTNQTSMYLCASNAEQVSGANVLTFGAGSRLTVL.

The chain employs TRBV12-3 or TRBV12-4 and TRBJ1-1; D might be TRBD1 (5 bases). Trimming shortened V by 6 bases and J by 6 bases, and 14 bases separated the two germline ends. This CDR3 has 13 amino acids. CDR3 sequence: CASRLGTDAEAFF. CDR3 sequence (DNA): TGTGCCAGCAGACTCGGGACTGATGCTGAAGCTTTCTTT.

The rearrangement links TRBV7-9 to TRBJ2-5; no reliable D call. The CDR3 is 14 amino acids. The V gene's germline CDR1 is SEHNR and CDR2 FQNEAQ (reference sequence). V was shortened by 3 bases and J by 4 bases, with 12 bases between the two germline ends. CDR3 DNA sequence: TGTGCCAGCAGCTTCAGGAGTACGGCAGAGACCCAGTACTTC. Protein sequence: CASSFRSTAETQYF.

This clonotype was detected only a few times. The chain carries TRBV24-1 and TRBJ2-1, with unresolved D. Germline V CDR1 and CDR2: KGHDR, SFDVKD. The CDR3 runs 14 residues. V gave up 8 bases and J gave up 7 bases, with 17 bases separating them. The CDR3 loop is CATTKGPRDNEQFF. In DNA, the CDR3 is TGTGCCACCACGAAGGGTCCTAGGGATAATGAGCAGTTCTTC.

This clonotype was counted between two and nine times. The rearrangement joins TRBV27 to TRBJ2-5, with D uncertain. The end of the DNA fits TRBJ2-1 better, so the J call may be wrong. Germline CDR1 reads MNHEY; CDR2 reads SMNVEV (reference sequence). The CDR3 is 15 residues long. The CDR3 DNA reads TGTGCCAGCAGTGCCCTGAGCGCCCGACGCCATGGGCAGTTCTTC. Translation gives CASSALSARRHGQFF.

The genes are TRBV27 and TRBJ2-5; possible D gene TRBD2, 6 bases. CDR3 length: 15 residues. V lost 10 bases to trimming and J lost 4 bases, with 22 bases between them. Germline CDR1 MNHEY, CDR2 SMNVEV (reference sequence). CDR3 in DNA: TGTGCCACCCGACTAGTGGGAGTATCAGGAGAGACCCAGTACTTC. Protein product: CATRLVGVSGETQYF.

The chain recombines TRBV5-5 with TRBJ2-5, with 7 bases aligning to TRBD2. V was pared by 4 bases and J by 7 bases, with 13 bases of the junction left unmatched. This CDR3 has 15 residues. Germline CDR1 is SGHKS and CDR2 is YYEKEE (reference sequence). CDR3 sequence reads: CASSPLVSGKGTQYF. DNA for the CDR3: TGTGCCAGCAGCCCGCTGGTCAGCGGGAAAGGGACCCAGTACTTC.

The rearrangement links TRBV12-3 or TRBV12-4 to TRBJ1-4; D might be TRBD1 (5 bases). The ends were cut back, 3 bases at V and 10 bases at J, with 12 bases in the middle. The CDR3 runs 13 residues. In DNA form, the CDR3 reads TGTGCCAGCAGTTTCGGCGATAGGGGAAAACTGTTTTTT. Translation: CASSFGDRGKLFF.

The chain joins TRBV5-1 to TRBJ2-4, with D uncertain. V shed 4 bases and J shed 2 bases, with 7 bases lying between them. Germline-derived CDR1 and CDR2 are SGHRS and YFSETQ. This CDR3 region has 13 residues. CDR3 nucleotide sequence: TGCGCCAGCAGCCTGGCCCCCAAAAACATTCAGTACTTC. Translation gives CASSLAPKNIQYF.

A few counts support this clonotype. At one of its ends the junction is not consistent with the germline gene, which may arise from a read error. The V and J genes are TRBV3-1 and TRBJ2-1, with TRBD1 matching over 10 bases. The germline V gene has CDR1 LGHDT and CDR2 YNNKEL (reference sequence). This CDR3 spans 15 amino acids. CDR3 sequence reads: CACSSWTGGGYEQFF. CDR3 DNA sequence: TGTGCCTGCAGCTCTTGGACAGGGGGGGGGTATGAGCAGTTCTTC.

This clonotype has a handful of counts. The chain's CDR3 is CSDLRGPYNYGYTF. The CDR3 coding sequence is TGCAGCGACCTCAGGGGACCTTATAACTATGGCTACACCTTC. J is TRBJ1-2 and V is TRBV29-1; D may be TRBD1 (6 bases). Germline values: CDR1 SQVTM, CDR2 ANQGSEA. CDR3 length: 14 amino acids. The V and J ends lost 7 bases and 1 base respectively, with 16 bases between them.

This clonotype was seen more than once but under ten times. The gene calls are TRBV29-1 and TRBJ1-1; weak D call: TRBD1 (5 bases). Germline assignment: CDR1 SQVTM and CDR2 ANQGSEA. CDR3 length: 13 residues. V lost 5 bases and J 5 bases, leaving 15 bases between the germline ends. As DNA, the CDR3 is TGCAGCGTTCTAAGGGACGGGGATACTGAAGCTTTCTTT. This translates into CSVLRDGDTEAFF.